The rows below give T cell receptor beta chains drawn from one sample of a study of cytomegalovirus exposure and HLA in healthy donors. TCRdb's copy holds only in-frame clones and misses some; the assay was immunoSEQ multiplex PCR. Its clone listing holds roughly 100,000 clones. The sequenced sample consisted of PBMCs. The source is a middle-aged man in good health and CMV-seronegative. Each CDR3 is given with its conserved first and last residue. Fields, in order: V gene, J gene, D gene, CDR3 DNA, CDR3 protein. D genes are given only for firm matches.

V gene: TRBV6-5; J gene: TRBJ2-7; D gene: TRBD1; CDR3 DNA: TGTGCCAGCAGTGCCCGGACAGGGAGTCTCTACGAGCAGTACTTC; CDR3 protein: CASSARTGSLYEQYF
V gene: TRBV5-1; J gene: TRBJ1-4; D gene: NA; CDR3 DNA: TGCGCCAGCAGTGCCACCGGACAGACGAATGAAAAACTGTTTTTT; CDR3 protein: CASSATGQTNEKLFF
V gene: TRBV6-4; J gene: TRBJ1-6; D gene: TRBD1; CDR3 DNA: TGTGCCAGCAGTGAGACTCCGGGACAGGGTTCACCCCTCCACTTT; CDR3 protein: CASSETPGQGSPLHF
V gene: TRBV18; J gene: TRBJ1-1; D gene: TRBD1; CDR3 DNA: TGTGCCAGCTCACGGGACAGGGGATGGACTGAAGCTTTCTTT; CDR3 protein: CASSRDRGWTEAFF
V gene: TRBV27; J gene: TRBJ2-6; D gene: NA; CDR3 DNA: TGTGCCAGCAGGGACAGCAGCTCTGGGGCCAACGTCCTGACTTTC; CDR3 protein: CASRDSSSGANVLTF
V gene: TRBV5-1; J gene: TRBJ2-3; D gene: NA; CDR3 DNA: TGCGCCAGCAGCTTGGTTAATAACGGTCTGAGGGATACGCAGTATTTT; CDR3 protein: CASSLVNNGLRDTQYF
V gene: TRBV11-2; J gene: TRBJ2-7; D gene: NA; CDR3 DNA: TGTGCCAGCAGCTACAGTGCGGGACGTCACCCCAGCTCCTACGAGCAGTACTTC; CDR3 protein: CASSYSAGRHPSSYEQYF
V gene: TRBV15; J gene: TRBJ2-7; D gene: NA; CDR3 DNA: TGTGCCACCAGCAGAGATCGGGGGACCGGAGACGAGCAGTACTTC; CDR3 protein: CATSRDRGTGDEQYF
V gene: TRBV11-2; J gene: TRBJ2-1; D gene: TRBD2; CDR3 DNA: TGTGCCAGCAGCTTAGGGTTGCTAGCGGGAGCATTTGAGCAGTTCTTC; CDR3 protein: CASSLGLLAGAFEQFF
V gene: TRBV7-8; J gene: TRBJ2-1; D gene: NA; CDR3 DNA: TGTGCCAGCAGCCCTGGGGGGGCCGACAATGAGCAGTTCTTC; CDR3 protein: CASSPGGADNEQFF
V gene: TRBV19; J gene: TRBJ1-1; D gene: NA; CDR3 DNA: TGTGCCAGTAGTTCCGGCCCGGGGACTGAAGCTTTCTTT; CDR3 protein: CASSSGPGTEAFF
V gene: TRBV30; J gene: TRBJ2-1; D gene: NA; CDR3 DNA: TGTTACCCAGGGGATGAGCAGTTCTTC; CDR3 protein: CYPGDEQFF
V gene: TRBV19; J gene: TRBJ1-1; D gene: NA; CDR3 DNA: TGTGCCAGTAGTATAGTCGAGGGGACAGAAGCTTTCTTT; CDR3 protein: CASSIVEGTEAFF